Below, one TCR beta chain is given with its context. The method was immunoSEQ multiplex PCR; TCRdb's version includes in-frame clones alone and lacks a portion of them. The repertoire consists of roughly 150,000 clones, with more than 70% occurring once and the leading ten covering 15% to 20%. With 3 bases clipped from V and 5 bases from J, the junction kept 17 bases outside the gene matches. The CDR3 covers 19 residues. Looked up from germline, CDR1 is MNHEY and CDR2 is SMNVEV (reference sequence). The data derive from a study of blood T cell repertoires in COVID-19. Study-level background: PBMCs, B-cell-depleted T cells, or T cells provided the cDNA or gDNA that made up the material.

The chain links TRBV27 to TRBJ2-3, with 10 nucleotides matching TRBD2. Sequencing used peripheral blood. The sequence came from a woman aged 70 to 79 who had recovered from COVID-19. The CDR3 is CASSFGETPSGRAVDTQYF. The CDR3 bases are TGTGCCAGCAGTTTTGGAGAAACCCCAAGCGGGAGGGCCGTAGATACGCAGTATTTT.